The sequence of this TCR beta chain was determined in a study of EBV T-cell therapy then PD-1 blockade in nasopharyngeal carcinoma (dated by TCRdb to the early 2020s). Relative to germline, V is 2 bases shorter and J is 9 bases shorter, with 17 bases between their ends. From the cysteine up to the phenylalanine, the CDR3 has a length of 16 residues. The kept DNA is CDR3 alone, 48 bases in frame from the first base. Looking up the germline V gene yields CDR1 MGHRA and CDR2 YSYEKL. The Qiagen DNeasy Kit was used to extract genomic DNA from the sorted cells. TCR beta chain deep sequencing was performed on the immunoSEQ platform. The original methods were these. The immunoSEQ Analyzer software was used to analyze the repertoire data. The table was pulled from immuneACCESS by TCRdb, which kept in-frame rearrangements only. Such tables lose some clones; where checked, under half of the loss comes from unresolved V genes, and the rest has no known cause. V and J calls and clone size are copied from that table; D and trimming were computed from the DNA. This sample holds around 13,000 clones; around 84% were observed only once. The leading ten clones occupy around 30% of the sample.

This clone showed up just a few times. The antigen this receptor binds is unknown. No base-level quality is on record; no much larger clone is a single base apart. The treatment or condition label, read with the paper, signifies: AdE1-LMPpoly-expanded autologous EBV-specific T-cell therapy followed by anti-PD-1 nivolumab. Source: CD8+ T cells from blood, taken at approximately day 99 from a patient whose treatment included autologous EBV-specific T cells and nivolumab. The chain is encoded by TRBV4-1 joined to TRBJ1-6; TRBD1 is perhaps the D gene, given 5 matching bases. The source is a man between 40 and 49 years old with nasopharyngeal carcinoma. The sequenced DNA is TGCGCCAGCAGCCAACGCCTCGGGACGGTCGGTTCACCCCTCCACTTT. This codes for CASSQRLGTVGSPLHF.